Sequencing of this TCR beta chain was carried out in a study of control samples from healthy donors and cancer patients. Clones were read by immunoSEQ multiplex PCR, and TCRdb kept only the in-frame ones, dropping some. The repertoire has tens of thousands of clones, about 94% of them found once; the top ten carry around 2.8%. The sequenced sample was blood. The clonotype comes from a woman aged 30 to 39 in good health.

CDR3 DNA sequence: TGTGCCAGCAGTAAAGGGACTGGCTATAATTCACCCCTCCACTTT. The encoded protein is CASSKGTGYNSPLHF. The chain carries TRBV27 and TRBJ1-6, with D perhaps matching TRBD1 (5 bases). This CDR3 spans 15 amino acids. Trimming took 5 bases from V and 3 from J, leaving 11 bases between them. CDR1 MNHEY and CDR2 SMNVEV come from the germline V gene (reference sequence).